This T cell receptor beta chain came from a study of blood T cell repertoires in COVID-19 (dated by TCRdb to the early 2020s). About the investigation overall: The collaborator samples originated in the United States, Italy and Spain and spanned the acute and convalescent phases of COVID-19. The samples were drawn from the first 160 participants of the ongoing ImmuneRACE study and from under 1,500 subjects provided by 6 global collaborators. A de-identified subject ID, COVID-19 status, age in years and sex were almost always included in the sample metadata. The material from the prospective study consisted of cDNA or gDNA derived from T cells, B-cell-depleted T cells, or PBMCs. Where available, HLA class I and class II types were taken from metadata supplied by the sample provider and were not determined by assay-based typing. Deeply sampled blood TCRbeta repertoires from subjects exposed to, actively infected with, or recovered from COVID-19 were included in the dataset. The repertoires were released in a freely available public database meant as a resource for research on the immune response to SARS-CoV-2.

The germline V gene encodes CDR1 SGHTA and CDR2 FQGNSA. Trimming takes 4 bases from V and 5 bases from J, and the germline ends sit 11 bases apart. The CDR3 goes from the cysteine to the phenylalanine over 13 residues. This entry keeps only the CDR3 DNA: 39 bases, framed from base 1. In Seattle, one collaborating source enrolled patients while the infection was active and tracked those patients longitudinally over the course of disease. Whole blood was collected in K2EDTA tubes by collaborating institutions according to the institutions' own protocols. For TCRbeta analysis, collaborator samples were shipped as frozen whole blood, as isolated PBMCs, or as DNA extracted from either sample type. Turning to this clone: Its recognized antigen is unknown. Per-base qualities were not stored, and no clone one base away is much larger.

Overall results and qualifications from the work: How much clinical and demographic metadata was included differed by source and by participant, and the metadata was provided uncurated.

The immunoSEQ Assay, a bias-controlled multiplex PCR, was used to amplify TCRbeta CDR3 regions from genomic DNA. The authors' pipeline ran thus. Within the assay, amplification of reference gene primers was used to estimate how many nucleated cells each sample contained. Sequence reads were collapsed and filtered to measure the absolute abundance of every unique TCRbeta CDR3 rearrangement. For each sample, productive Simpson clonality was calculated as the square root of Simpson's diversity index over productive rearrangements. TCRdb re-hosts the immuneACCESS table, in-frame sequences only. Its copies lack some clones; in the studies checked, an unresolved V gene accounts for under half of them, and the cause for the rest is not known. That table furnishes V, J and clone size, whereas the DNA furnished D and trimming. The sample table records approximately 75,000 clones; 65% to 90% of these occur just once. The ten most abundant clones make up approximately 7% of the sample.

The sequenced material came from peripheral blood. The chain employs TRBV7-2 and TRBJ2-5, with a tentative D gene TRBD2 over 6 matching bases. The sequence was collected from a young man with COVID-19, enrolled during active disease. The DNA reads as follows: TGTGCCAGCAGCTGGACTACTCTTGAGACCCAGTACTTC. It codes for CASSWTTLETQYF. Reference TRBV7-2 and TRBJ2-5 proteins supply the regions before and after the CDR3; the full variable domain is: GAGVSQSPSNKVTEKGKDVELRCDPISGHTALYWYRQSLGQGLEFLIYFQGNSAPDKSGLPSDRFSAERTGGSVSTLTIQRTQQEDSAVYLCASSWTTLETQYFGPGTRLLVL.